Sequencing of this TCR beta chain was carried out in a study of radiation and T cells in renal cell carcinoma. Notes on this clone: What it recognizes is unknown.

Time point reported: blood 4 weeks post-SBRT, at nephrectomy. Specified treatment: 15 Gy SBRT to primary tumor, nephrectomy 4 weeks later. Nephrectomy followed 15 Gy stereotactic body radiation by 4 weeks. Radiation-treated patients gave blood at baseline, week 2 and week 4. This CDR3 is 12 amino acids long. Per germline, CDR1 MGHDK and CDR2 SYGVNS. Trimming shortened V by 4 bases and J by 14 bases, and 15 bases separated the two germline ends. This table comes from immunoSEQ multiplex PCR, and its TCRdb copy is limited to in-frame clones, with some not included. The repertoire consists of fewer than 200,000 clones, with approximately 90% occurring once and the leading ten covering 10% to 12%. Study-level points and caveats: No pretreatment tumor biopsies were available for baseline clonotypes. In blood, top tumor clones expanded by 2 weeks, shrinking by 4.

This receptor was taken from a woman aged 45-65 years with renal cell carcinoma. Source: blood, taken from a patient whose treatment included radiotherapy and nephrectomy. The chain has TRBV25-1 and TRBJ2-1; D tentatively fits TRBD1 or TRBD2 (6 bases each). In DNA form, the CDR3 reads TGTGCCAGCAGTGGGTTCGGGGGCATCGAGTTCTTC. Its protein is CASSGFGGIEFF.